The rows below give T cell receptor beta chains drawn from one sample of a study of radiation and T cells in renal cell carcinoma. Some clones are missing from TCRdb's copy, which holds only in-frame ones; the method was immunoSEQ multiplex PCR. This table has 120,000 to 150,000 clones, around four fifths appearing once. Specimen: blood, collected from a patient whose treatment included radiotherapy and nephrectomy. Source of these receptors: a woman aged 50 to 65 with renal cell carcinoma. Each CDR3 is given with its conserved first and last residue. The D gene is left open where the match is weak. Clone size is given for some rows only: seen once, a few or many times, or a class if the clone is expanded.

>-|TRBV29-1|-|TRBJ1-1
TGCAGCGCATATTTAAGTGTTTCTTTTCCGGGGGGCCGAAGGACTGAAGCTTTCTTT
CSAYLSVSFPGGRRTEAFF
>-|TRBV20-1|-|TRBJ1-2
TGCAGTGCACCGGGGTACGGCTACACCTTC
CSAPGYGYTF
>-|TRBV7-9|-|TRBJ1-5
TGTGCCAGCAGCTTAGGAGATCAGCCCCAGCATTTT
CASSLGDQPQHF
>TRBD1|TRBV6-4|-|TRBJ1-2
TGTGCCAGCAGTGAGACAGGGCTTCGCGGTGGCTACACCTTC
CASSETGLRGGYTF
>-|TRBV19|once|TRBJ1-1
TGTGCCAGTAACAAAGCAGGGTCCCGGAACACTGAAGCTTTCTTT
CASNKAGSRNTEAFF
>TRBD1|TRBV28|-|TRBJ1-2
TGTGCCAGCTCAGACCCGGGACAGGGGGAAACTAACTATGGCTACACCTTC
CASSDPGQGETNYGYTF
>-|TRBV7-2|-|TRBJ2-1
TGTGCCAGCACCAGAGGGGGGCGGGAGAATGAGCAGTTCTTC
CASTRGGRENEQFF
>TRBD1|TRBV6-5|-|TRBJ1-2
TGTGCCAGCAGTTACTCTGGACAGGGAAATGGCTACACCTTC
CASSYSGQGNGYTF
>TRBD1|TRBV7-2|-|TRBJ2-1
TGTGCCAGCAGCTTAGTGGTGGGACAGGGCCATGAGCAGTTCTTC
CASSLVVGQGHEQFF
>-|TRBV6-5|once|TRBJ1-4
TGTGCCAGTTCCCAGGCGGGGTTTAATGAAAAACTGTTTTTT
CASSQAGFNEKLFF
>-|TRBV28|-|TRBJ1-1
TGTGCCAGCAGTCTCCCAGGCCCTGGCACTGAAGCTTTCTTT
CASSLPGPGTEAFF
>TRBD1|TRBV28|-|TRBJ1-2
TGTGCCAGCAGTCTCACAGCACAGGGGAAATACTATGGCTACACCTTC
CASSLTAQGKYYGYTF
>TRBD1|TRBV4-1|-|TRBJ2-3
TGCGCCAGCAGCCAAGCTCCCCCCGGACAGGGATTCACAGATACGCAGTATTTT
CASSQAPPGQGFTDTQYF
>-|TRBV27|-|TRBJ1-2
TGTGCCACCTTTACGGGGCAGGCGAACTATGGCTACACCTTC
CATFTGQANYGYTF
>-|TRBV4-3|-|TRBJ1-2
TGCGCCAGCAGCCAAGGTGGGACGGGCGGCTACACCTTC
CASSQGGTGGYTF
>-|TRBV6-1|-|TRBJ2-7
TGTGCCAGCACGGTCGAGCAGTACTTC
CASTVEQYF
>TRBD1|TRBV25-1|-|TRBJ1-1
TGTGCCAGCCAGACAGGGAATGAAGCTTTCTTT
CASQTGNEAFF
>-|TRBV10-3|-|TRBJ1-4
TGTGCCATCAGTGATTTGGGGCGGGGTAGTGAAAAACTGTTTTTT
CAISDLGRGSEKLFF
>-|TRBV6-5|-|TRBJ1-5
TGTGCCAGCAGTTACTCGATGGGGGGGATAGGTCAGCCCCAGCATTTT
CASSYSMGGIGQPQHF
>TRBD1|TRBV4-3|once|TRBJ2-1
TGCGCCAGCAGCCAAGTAGAGGGGACAGGGCAGTTCTTC
CASSQVEGTGQFF
>-|TRBV5-1|-|TRBJ2-5
TGCGCCAGCAGCTTATCCAGGGGAGAGACCCAGTACTTC
CASSLSRGETQYF
>-|TRBV9|-|TRBJ2-2
TGTGCCAGCAGCATAGAAACCGGGGAGCTGTTTTTT
CASSIETGELFF
>-|TRBV19|few|TRBJ1-1
TGTGCCAGTAGTGCCCAGGGGTGGAACACTGAAGCTTTCTTT
CASSAQGWNTEAFF
>-|TRBV28|-|TRBJ1-2
TGTGCCAGCAGTGTACAGGTCTATGGCTACACCTTC
CASSVQVYGYTF
>-|TRBV5-6|-|TRBJ1-1
TGTGCCAGCAGCTTGCCGGGGGCCCAAGCTTTCTTT
CASSLPGAQAFF
>TRBD1|TRBV6-1|-|TRBJ1-1
TGTGCCAGCAGCGACAGGGGGCACACTGAAGCTTTCTTT
CASSDRGHTEAFF
>-|TRBV7-9|-|TRBJ1-5
TGTGCCAGCAGCTCAGGGTCGGGTCAGCCCCAGCATTTT
CASSSGSGQPQHF
>TRBD1|TRBV11-2|-|TRBJ2-1
TGTGCCAGCAGCGCGCGGACAGGGGGCTATGAGCAGTTCTTC
CASSARTGGYEQFF
>-|TRBV6-5|once|TRBJ1-1
TGTGCCAGCAGTTTGATGCGGATGAACACTGAAGCTTTCTTT
CASSLMRMNTEAFF
>-|TRBV2|once|TRBJ2-2
TGTGCCAGCAGGGGCGACACCGGGGAGCTGTTTTTT
CASRGDTGELFF
>-|TRBV6-1|few|TRBJ1-1
TGTGCCAGCAGTGAAGGACAGCCGAACACTGAAGCTTTCTTT
CASSEGQPNTEAFF
>TRBD2|TRBV6-5|-|TRBJ2-7
TGTGCCAGCAGCCGGACTAGCGGGAGGTACGAGCAGTACTTC
CASSRTSGRYEQYF
>TRBD2|TRBV10-3|-|TRBJ2-7
TGTGCCATCAGTGAGGTTAGCGGGGATTACGAGCAGTACTTC
CAISEVSGDYEQYF
>-|TRBV6-1|-|TRBJ2-3
TGTGCCAGCAGGAGAGATACGCAGTATTTT
CASRRDTQYF
>-|TRBV5-1|-|TRBJ2-6
TGCGCCAGCAGCTTGGGTGGGACCGTTCAGGGGGCCAACGTCCTGACTTTC
CASSLGGTVQGANVLTF
>-|TRBV2|-|TRBJ1-5
TGTGCCAGCACTCAGGGGCTGGATCAGCCCCAGCATTTT
CASTQGLDQPQHF
>TRBD1|TRBV6-4|-|TRBJ2-1
TGTGCCAGCAGCCCCGAAGGGACAGTGACGCTCGGGCAGTTCTTC
CASSPEGTVTLGQFF
>-|TRBV10-3|few|TRBJ2-7
TGTGCCATCAGCGGGGGAAGATACGAGCAGTACTTC
CAISGGRYEQYF
>-|TRBV30|-|TRBJ1-3
TGTGCCTGGAGTGTGTCGGGAACTGGAAACACCATATATTTT
CAWSVSGTGNTIYF
>-|TRBV28|-|TRBJ2-7
TGTGCCAGCAGTTATCACAAAAGTTACGAGCAGTACTTC
CASSYHKSYEQYF
>TRBD2|TRBV5-6|-|TRBJ2-3
TGTGCCAGCAGCCAGACTAGCGGCACAGATACGCAGTATTTT
CASSQTSGTDTQYF
>-|TRBV25-1|-|TRBJ1-1
TGTGCCAGCAGGGGGGGCAGGGCAGAAAACACTGAAGCTTTCTTT
CASRGGRAENTEAFF
>-|TRBV11-3|-|TRBJ2-3
TGTGCCAGCAGCTTCGCCCCAGGAGATACGCAGTATTTT
CASSFAPGDTQYF
>TRBD2|TRBV7-2|-|TRBJ2-5
TGTGCCAGCAGCTTCCGGCTAGCGGGGGGGACCCAGTACTTC
CASSFRLAGGTQYF